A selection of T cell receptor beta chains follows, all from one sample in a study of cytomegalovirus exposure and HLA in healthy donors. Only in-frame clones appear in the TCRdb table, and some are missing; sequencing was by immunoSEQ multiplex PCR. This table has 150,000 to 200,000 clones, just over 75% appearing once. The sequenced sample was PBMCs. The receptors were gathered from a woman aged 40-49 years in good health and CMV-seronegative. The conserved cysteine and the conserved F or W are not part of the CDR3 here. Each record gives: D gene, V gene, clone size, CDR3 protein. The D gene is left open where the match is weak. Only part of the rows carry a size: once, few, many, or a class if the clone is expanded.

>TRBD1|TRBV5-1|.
ASSLVLNRGTGANVLT
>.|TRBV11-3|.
ASSPRSPEAF
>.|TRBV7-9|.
ASSLAAGIHYEQY
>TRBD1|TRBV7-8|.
ASSPTGGHTGELF
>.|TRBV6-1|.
ASSEIGYTEAF
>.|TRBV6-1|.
ASSKERNQPQH
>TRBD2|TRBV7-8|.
ASSLELAGSQETQY
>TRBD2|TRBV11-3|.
ASSFGTSGSSSLFFYEQY
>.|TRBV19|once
ASSTGHIEDQPQH
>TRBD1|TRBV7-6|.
ASSFGTGAPYEQY
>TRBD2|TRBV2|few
ASSRTSVADTQY
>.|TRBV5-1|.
ASSPIPLTGGEGYT
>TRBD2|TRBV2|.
ASTEGLAGVGDTQY
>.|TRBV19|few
ASSILADQPQH
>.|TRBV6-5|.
ASSSGTPSTEQF
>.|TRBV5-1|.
ASSILWGGDGGELF
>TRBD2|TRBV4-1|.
ASSQGREWTDTQY
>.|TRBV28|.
ASSPGGSWGYT
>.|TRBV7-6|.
ASSLAQGSSYNEQF
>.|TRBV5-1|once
ASSLGANQPQH
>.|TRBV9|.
ASSTRDMYGYT
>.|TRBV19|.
ASSIQGGSTDTQY
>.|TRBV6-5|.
ASSYRGGEQY
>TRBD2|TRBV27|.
ASIRVVPAGSSYNEQF
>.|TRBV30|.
AWRNAGTVGETQY
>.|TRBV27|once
ASSPRADTQY
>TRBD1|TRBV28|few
ASSFNRGSSYNEQF
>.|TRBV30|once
AWKRQGGTEAF
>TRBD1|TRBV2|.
ASRQGDQPQH
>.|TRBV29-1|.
SVGEGRGYEQY
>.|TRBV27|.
ASSSGDSVPKPY
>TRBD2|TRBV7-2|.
ASSPGGRGEETQY
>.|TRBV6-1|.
ASSEAGGIDQPQH
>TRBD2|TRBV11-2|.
ASSLGGSTDTQY
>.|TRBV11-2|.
ASSPGPGGNTEAF
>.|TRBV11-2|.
ASSLDQGRDEQF
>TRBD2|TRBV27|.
ASSTSGQADTQY
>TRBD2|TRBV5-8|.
ASSLRGGGYEQY
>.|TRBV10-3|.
AISESGGLSNTEAF
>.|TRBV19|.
ASRKGEGNYGYT
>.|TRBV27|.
ASSPGQPVEQY
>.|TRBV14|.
ASSQEWAPGEYGYT
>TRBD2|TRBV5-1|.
ASSSRSGPTYEQY
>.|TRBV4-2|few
ASSPKPAPTIETQY
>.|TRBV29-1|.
SVGAPPGNEKLF
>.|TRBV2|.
ATHGQTNTEAF